These 22 T cell receptor beta chains originate from one sample sequenced in a study of blood T cells in healthy people across ages. A sample-barcoded 5' primer and a J-beta primer mix were used in a second PCR of roughly 6 to 11 cycles. TCRdb reprocessed the 5' RACE reads with MiXCR, giving one entry per CDR3 protein. The sample holds about 800,000 distinct CDR3 sequences, around 50% seen once. What was sequenced was blood. These TCRs come from an older man in good health.

The chain employs TRBV7-6 and TRBJ2-1; TRBD2 matches at 10 bases. Looked up from germline, CDR1 is SGHVS and CDR2 is FNYEAQ. CDR3 length: 19 residues. V trimming: 1 base; J trimming: 7 bases; junction bases outside the gene matches: 16. CDR3: CASSLDRLAGWLFSNEQFF. CDR3 nucleotides: TGTGCCAGCAGCTTAGACCGACTAGCGGGTTGGTTGTTTTCAAATGAGCAGTTCTTC.

The chain's CDR3 is CASSQGGLAVGNIQYF. The CDR3 nucleotides read TGTGCCAGCAGCCAAGGGGGACTAGCGGTGGGAAACATTCAGTACTTC. The chain uses TRBV14 and TRBJ2-4; TRBD2 matches 11 bases. Germline-derived CDR1 and CDR2 are SGHDN and FVKESK. V lost 1 base, J lost 6 bases, and 5 bases stayed unmatched. The CDR3 spans 16 residues.

The rearrangement links TRBV11-3 to TRBJ2-6; possible D gene TRBD1, 5 bases. The germline CDR1 and CDR2 sequences are SGHNT and YENEEA. This CDR3 has 16 residues. The V and J ends lost 2 bases and 3 bases respectively, with 11 bases between them. In DNA, the CDR3 is TGTGCCAGCAGCTTATTATCAGGGAATGGGGCCAACGTCCTGACTTTC. Its translation is CASSLLSGNGANVLTF.

The chain employs TRBV5-1 and TRBJ2-1; tentative D call: TRBD2 (5 bases). The CDR3 is 16 amino acids. Germline V lookup: CDR1 SGHRS, CDR2 YFSETQ. Trimming removed 3 bases at V and 6 bases at J, with 19 bases between. The CDR3 loop reads CASSSRGGSGLNEQFF. CDR3 in DNA: TGCGCCAGCAGCTCACGGGGTGGGAGCGGCCTCAATGAGCAGTTCTTC.

This clonotype was seen ten or more times. The chain has TRBV12-3 or TRBV12-4 and TRBJ2-2, with D perhaps matching TRBD2 (6 bases). The CDR3 sequence is 14 residues long. Between the trimmed V and J ends, which lost 6 bases and 1 base, there was a span of 9 bases. Here the CDR3 reads CASSEGGNTGELFF. The CDR3 bases are TGTGCCAGCAGCGAGGGAGGGAACACCGGGGAGCTGTTTTTT.

This clonotype has more than one count but fewer than ten. The V call is TRBV6-5, the J call TRBJ2-7; 7 bases line up with TRBD1. The CDR3 spans 19 residues. The ends lost 0 bases at V and 1 base at J; junction bases unmatched: 15. The V gene's germline CDR1 is MNHEY and CDR2 SVGAGI. Here the CDR3 reads CASSYSSTVGHRGSYEQYF. The CDR3 DNA sequence: TGTGCCAGCAGTTACTCGTCGACTGTCGGACACAGGGGATCCTACGAGCAGTACTTC.

This clonotype was seen only a few times. The J gene is TRBJ2-1, the V gene TRBV20-1; D is uncertain. CDR1 is DFQATT, CDR2 SNEGSKA, per germline (reference sequence). Trimming took 3 bases from V and 8 from J, leaving 8 bases between them. The CDR3 covers 11 residues. CDR3 DNA: TGCAGTGCTAGGCCGGCGGATGAGCAGTTCTTC. This codes for CSARPADEQFF.

This clonotype was counted a single time. Relative to the germline gene, one junction end is altered; a read error may explain this. CDR3 residues: CASNQDITSGSIDGQFF. In nucleotides, the CDR3 is TGCGCCAGCAACCAAGATATCACTAGCGGGAGTATCGATGGGCAGTTCTTC. This rearrangement joins TRBV4-3 to TRBJ2-1; 11 bases agree with TRBD2. Germline V gene sequence: CDR1 LGHNA, CDR2 YSLEER. The CDR3 is made up of 17 amino acids.

The chain employs TRBV20-1 and TRBJ2-5; a weak D match, TRBD1 (6 bases). The end of the DNA fits TRBJ2-7 better, so the J call may be wrong. The germline CDR1 and CDR2 sequences are DFQATT and SNEGSKA (reference sequence). The CDR3 consists of 15 residues. CDR3 DNA: TGCAGTGCTAGAGAAGGGGTCAGGGGTACCTACGAGCAGTACTTC. Translating it yields CSAREGVRGTYEQYF.

The chain recombines TRBV4-1 with TRBJ2-5; D remains ambiguous. This CDR3 has 16 residues. Looked up from germline, CDR1 is MGHRA and CDR2 is YSYEKL. V lost 4 bases, J lost 2 bases, and 17 bases lay in between. CDR3 nucleotides: TGCGCCAGCAGCCCAGTACCTTATGGGGTTCAAGAGACCCAGTACTTC. Translation gives CASSPVPYGVQETQYF.

The rearrangement joins TRBV20-1 to TRBJ2-7, with D perhaps assigned TRBD1 or TRBD2 (5 bases each). Germline loops: CDR1 DFQATT, CDR2 SNEGSKA (reference sequence). The CDR3 runs to 15 residues. V lost 6 bases, J lost 2 bases, and 20 bases lay in between. CDR3 loop: CSALGAIATTYEQYF. CDR3 bases: TGCAGTGCCCTCGGGGCGATAGCGACTACCTACGAGCAGTACTTC.

V gene TRBV25-1 combines with J gene TRBJ1-2; TRBD1 matches 7 bases. This CDR3 spans 13 amino acids. Trimming removed 7 bases from V and 8 bases from J; junction bases left unmatched: 10. CDR1 is MGHDK and CDR2 is SYGVNS in the germline V gene. The CDR3 DNA reads TGTGCCAGCACTGGAGGGGGCTTGGGCGGCTACACCTTC. This translates into CASTGGGLGGYTF.

This clonotype has a count of ten or more. The gene calls are TRBV12-3 or TRBV12-4 and TRBJ2-6, with D hard to call. Trimming left V 4 bases short and J 1 base short, with 5 bases between. The CDR3 sequence is 14 residues long. The CDR3 sequence: CASSSRSGANVLTF. CDR3 coding DNA: TGTGCCAGCAGTTCCAGATCTGGGGCCAACGTCCTGACTTTC.

This rearrangement joins TRBV28 to TRBJ2-1, with D tentatively TRBD2 (5 bases). The V end was cut by 7 bases, the J end by 8 bases, with 9 bases between. Germline V gives CDR1 MDHEN, CDR2 SYDVKM. The CDR3 extends over 11 amino acids. Written as DNA, the CDR3 is TGTGCCAGCAAGCGGATGGATGAGCAGTTCTTC. Translation gives CASKRMDEQFF. The complete variable domain, with remaining parts taken from reference TRBV28 and TRBJ2-1, reads DVKVTQSSRYLVKRTGEKVFLECVQDMDHENMFWYRQDPGLGLRLIYFSYDVKMKEKGDIPEGYSVSREKKERFSLILESASTNQTSMYLCASKRMDEQFFGPGTRLTVL.

The chain carries TRBV11-2 and TRBJ1-6, with D perhaps matching TRBD1 (5 bases). Germline V gene sequence: CDR1 SGHAT, CDR2 FQNNGV. The CDR3 has 14 amino acids. Trimming stripped 5 bases from V and 10 bases from J, with 15 bases between. The DNA for the CDR3 is TGTGCCAGCAGCAAAACCGGGACCGAATCACCCCTCCACTTT. Protein product: CASSKTGTESPLHF.

The chain links TRBV10-3 to TRBJ2-1; D call uncertain. Germline CDR1 reads ENHRY; CDR2 reads SYGVKD. Trimming took off 4 bases at V and 0 bases at J, with 10 bases between the two ends. The CDR3 totals 15 residues. The CDR3 DNA follows: TGTGCCATCAGTGGTGTTGCTAGCTCCTACAATGAGCAGTTCTTC. This encodes CAISGVASSYNEQFF.

This chain uses TRBV10-3 with TRBJ1-2; maybe TRBD1 (6 bases). Germline V gene sequence: CDR1 ENHRY, CDR2 SYGVKD. The CDR3 is 15 residues long. The ends were cut back, 4 bases at V and 4 bases at J, with 16 bases in the middle. The CDR3 DNA sequence: TGTGCCATCAGTGGGGGGCCACAGCGCGGCTATGGCTACACCTTC. Translation gives CAISGGPQRGYGYTF.

Only a few counts were recorded for this clonotype. The rearrangement joins TRBV4-2 to TRBJ2-2, with D possibly being TRBD2 (6 bases). CDR1 and CDR2 (germline): LGHNA, YNFKEQ. V gave up 0 bases and J gave up 1 base, with 15 bases separating them. The length of the CDR3 is 18 residues. CDR3 sequence: CASSQESRDSGNTGELFF. Here the CDR3 DNA reads TGTGCCAGCAGCCAAGAAAGTCGGGATAGCGGGAACACCGGGGAGCTGTTTTTT.

The chain links TRBV20-1 to TRBJ1-5; D unclear. Trimming left V 8 bases short and J 1 base short, with 12 bases between. The CDR3 is 13 residues long. Per germline, CDR1 DFQATT and CDR2 SNEGSKA (reference sequence). This chain's CDR3 is CSTGRSSNQPQHF. DNA for the CDR3: TGCAGTACCGGACGGAGCAGCAATCAGCCCCAGCATTTT.

The gene calls are TRBV4-3 and TRBJ2-1, with D possibly TRBD2 on 5 matching bases. The last part of the DNA fits TRBJ2-7 better; the J call may be wrong. The germline CDR1 and CDR2 sequences are LGHNA and YSLEER. The CDR3 contains 15 residues. CDR3 loop: CASSQVGATYNEQYF. The CDR3 nucleotides are TGCGCCAGCAGCCAAGTGGGAGCCACCTACAATGAGCAGTACTTC.

CDR3 in DNA: TGCAGTGCTAGACCGGATAGCGGGGGGTTACGAAACCATGACTACGAGCAGTACTTC. Translation: CSARPDSGGLRNHDYEQYF. The gene calls are TRBV20-1 and TRBJ2-4; 10 bases agree with TRBD2. The J call is in doubt because the DNA end fits TRBJ2-7 better. This CDR3 comprises 19 residues. Germline V CDR1 and CDR2: DFQATT, SNEGSKA (reference sequence).

This clonotype was detected a few times. The J gene is TRBJ2-7, the V gene TRBV12-3 or TRBV12-4; possible D gene TRBD1, 6 bases. The CDR3 is 14 amino acids. The V gene lost 6 bases and the J gene lost 3 bases, with 15 bases spanning the gap. The CDR3 loop reads CASRKTGDLYEQYF. The CDR3 DNA reads TGTGCCAGCAGGAAGACAGGAGACCTCTACGAGCAGTACTTC.